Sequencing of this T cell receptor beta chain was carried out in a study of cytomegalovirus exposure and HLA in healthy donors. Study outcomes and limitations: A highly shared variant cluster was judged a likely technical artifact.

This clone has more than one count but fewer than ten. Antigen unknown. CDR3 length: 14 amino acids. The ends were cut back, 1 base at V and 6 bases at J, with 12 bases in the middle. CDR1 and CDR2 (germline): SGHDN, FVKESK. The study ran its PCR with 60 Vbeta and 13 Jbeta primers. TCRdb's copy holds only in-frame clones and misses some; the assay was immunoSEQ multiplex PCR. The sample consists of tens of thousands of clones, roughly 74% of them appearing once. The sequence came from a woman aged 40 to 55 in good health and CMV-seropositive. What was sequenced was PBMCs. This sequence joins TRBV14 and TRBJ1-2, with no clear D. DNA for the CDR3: TGTGCCAGCAGCCAAGTTTCGACGAGGAATGGCTACACCTTC. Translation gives CASSQVSTRNGYTF.